Below are 22 T cell receptor beta chains sequenced from a single sample in a study of blood T cell repertoires in COVID-19. Clones were read by immunoSEQ multiplex PCR, and TCRdb kept only the in-frame ones, dropping some. The sample gives 250,000 or so clones, around 82% of which show up once; about 3.5% is in the top ten. The specimen sequenced was PBMCs or T cells enriched from blood (not recorded which). These receptors were collected from a man aged 50 or older who had recovered from COVID-19.

This chain joins TRBV19 and TRBJ1-2; D not resolved. V was clipped by 7 bases and J by 4 bases, with 10 bases between them. Germline loops: CDR1 LNHDA, CDR2 SQIVND (reference sequence). The CDR3 length is 12 residues. The CDR3, as DNA: TGTGCCAGTATGCGCACCTTCTATGGCTACACCTTC. It encodes CASMRTFYGYTF.

This clone was found once. This chain joins TRBV24-1 and TRBJ2-7; possibly TRBD2 for D (6 bases). The CDR3 extends over 14 amino acids. Deletions cut 6 bases from V and 3 bases from J, with 14 bases between. CDR1 is KGHDR and CDR2 is SFDVKD in the germline V gene. CDR3 sequence (DNA): TGTGCCACCAGTCCCTCAGGGAGGATCTACGAGCAGTACTTC. Translated: CATSPSGRIYEQYF.

The count of this clone is one. The chain couples TRBV27 to TRBJ1-3, with TRBD1 matching over 12 bases. CDR1 and CDR2 (germline): MNHEY, SMNVEV (reference sequence). The CDR3 runs to 19 residues. The V and J ends lost 1 base and 0 bases, in that order; junction bases with no gene match: 7. The CDR3 here is CASSLFPPGQGASGNTIYF. The CDR3 region has the DNA TGTGCCAGCAGTTTATTTCCTCCGGGACAGGGGGCCTCTGGAAACACCATATATTTT.

The chain employs TRBV6-5 and TRBJ2-3; 7 positions match TRBD2. CDR1 MNHEY and CDR2 SVGAGI come from the germline V gene. V shed 6 bases and J 3 bases; nucleotides not matched to a gene: 9. The CDR3 has 15 amino acids. CDR3 nucleotides: TGTGCCAGCAGACCGGGGGGTAGGAGAACAGATACGCAGTATTTT. Its protein product is CASRPGGRRTDTQYF.

The J gene is TRBJ1-5, the V gene TRBV7-9; possibly TRBD1 for D (5 bases). V was cut by 1 base and J by 5 bases, with 6 bases left in between. The CDR3 loop spans 13 amino acids. In germline, CDR1 is SEHNR, CDR2 FQNEAQ (reference sequence). The CDR3 DNA is TGTGCCAGCAGCTTAGGGGGGGATCAGCCCCAGCATTTT. This sequence encodes CASSLGGDQPQHF.

The chain uses TRBV25-1 and TRBJ2-1; 9 positions agree with TRBD1. The germline V gene has CDR1 MGHDK and CDR2 SYGVNS. Losses at the gene ends were 3 bases for V and 7 bases for J; bases not matched to a gene: 7. This CDR3 region has 15 residues. The chain's CDR3 is CASSDRQGEVNEQFF. CDR3 bases: TGTGCCAGCAGTGATAGACAGGGGGAGGTAAATGAGCAGTTCTTC.

The V and J genes are TRBV18 and TRBJ2-7; TRBD1 agrees at 7 bases. Trimming at V came to 3 bases and at J to 6 bases, leaving 5 bases not matched to a gene. From germline, CDR1 is KGHSH and CDR2 LQKENI. CDR3 size: 13 residues. CDR3 coding DNA: TGTGCCAGCTCACCCTCGTCAGGGGGCGAGCAGTACTTC. Amino acids: CASSPSSGGEQYF.

This chain links TRBV19 with TRBJ2-3, with D perhaps TRBD2 (6 bases). CDR1 is LNHDA, CDR2 SQIVND, per germline (reference sequence). The V end was cut by 9 bases, the J end by 2 bases, with 21 bases between. This CDR3 is built from 16 residues. In nucleotides, the CDR3 is TGTGCCAGCCGAGCGGGCTGGGGTCTTGCCACAGATACGCAGTATTTT. As protein: CASRAGWGLATDTQYF.

This clone was counted only a few times. The chain employs TRBV14 and TRBJ1-2; 8 bases align to TRBD1. The CDR3 has 14 amino acids. Germline trimming cut 2 bases from V and 4 bases from J; bases unmatched to any gene: 3. From germline, CDR1 is SGHDN and CDR2 FVKESK. CDR3 sequence reads: CASSQTTGAYGYTF. In DNA, the CDR3 is TGTGCCAGCAGCCAAACGACAGGGGCCTATGGCTACACCTTC.

The chain is built from TRBV7-2 and TRBJ2-7; TRBD1 agrees at 8 bases. CDR1 SGHTA and CDR2 FQGNSA come from the germline V gene. V was pared by 3 bases and J by 5 bases, with 3 bases of the junction left unmatched. The CDR3 is 13 amino acids. CDR3 sequence (DNA): TGTGCCAGCAGCTTGTCAGGGGGCGACGAGCAGTACTTC. This codes for CASSLSGGDEQYF. The variable domain in full, with the rest retrieved from reference TRBV7-2 and TRBJ2-7, is GAGVSQSPSNKVTEKGKDVELRCDPISGHTALYWYRQSLGQGLEFLIYFQGNSAPDKSGLPSDRFSAERTGGSVSTLTIQRTQQEDSAVYLCASSLSGGDEQYFGPGTRLTVT.

J is TRBJ1-2 and V is TRBV14, with TRBD1 as a possible D gene (5 bases). Germline loops: CDR1 SGHDN, CDR2 FVKESK. CDR3 length: 14 residues. Trimming took 1 base from V and 3 from J, leaving 9 bases between them. The CDR3 nucleotides are TGTGCCAGCAGCCAAGGCGGAGGGGACTATGGCTACACCTTC. This codes for CASSQGGGDYGYTF.

Ten or more counts support this clone. The chain links TRBV5-1 to TRBJ2-1; D might be TRBD1 (6 bases). This CDR3 has 14 residues. The ends were cut back, 3 bases at V and 12 bases at J, with 19 bases in the middle. From germline, CDR1 is SGHRS and CDR2 YFSETQ. CDR3 protein: CASSSTQGPAGQFF. CDR3 nucleotide sequence: TGCGCCAGCAGCTCTACACAGGGACCGGCCGGGCAGTTCTTC. The complete variable domain, with remaining parts taken from reference TRBV5-1 and TRBJ2-1, reads KAGVTQTPRYLIKTRGQQVTLSCSPISGHRSVSWYQQTPGQGLQFLFEYFSETQRNKGNFPGRFSGRQFSNSRSEMNVSTLELGDSALYLCASSSTQGPAGQFFGPGTRLTVL.

The chain employs TRBV5-1 and TRBJ1-2; 11 bases are shared with TRBD1. V gave up 4 bases and J gave up 4 bases; unmatched junction bases: 9. The CDR3 loop spans 16 amino acids. Germline-derived CDR1 and CDR2 are SGHRS and YFSETQ. CDR3 amino acids: CASSPPGQGGRYGYTF. The CDR3 DNA reads TGCGCCAGCAGCCCGCCGGGACAGGGGGGACGCTATGGCTACACCTTC.

The chain carries TRBV5-1 and TRBJ2-7; TRBD2 matches at 8 bases. Germline V CDR1 and CDR2: SGHRS, YFSETQ. CDR3 length: 16 amino acids. After removal of 7 bases from V and 3 bases from J, the junction contained 15 bases not matched to a gene. Here the CDR3 reads CASGREAPHQYYEQYF. CDR3 DNA: TGCGCCAGCGGGCGGGAGGCCCCGCATCAATACTACGAGCAGTACTTC.

V usage is TRBV5-4 and J usage is TRBJ1-6, with D perhaps TRBD1 (6 bases). V lost 1 base, J lost 6 bases, and 8 bases lay in between. The length of the CDR3 is 14 residues. Per the germline V gene, CDR1 is SGHNT and CDR2 is YYREEE (reference sequence). The CDR3 region is CASSLRGGNSPLHF. CDR3 nucleotides: TGTGCCAGCAGCTTGAGAGGGGGTAATTCACCCCTCCACTTT.

This chain connects TRBV11-2 to TRBJ2-2; 11 bases are shared with TRBD2. Per the germline V gene, CDR1 is SGHAT and CDR2 is FQNNGV. The CDR3 is 15 residues long. V was pared by 4 bases and J by 5 bases, with 3 bases of the junction left unmatched. This chain's CDR3 is CASSSGLAGTGELFF. The CDR3 nucleotides read TGTGCCAGCAGCTCCGGACTAGCGGGTACCGGGGAGCTGTTTTTT.

This clone has only one observation. The chain links TRBV9 to TRBJ2-2; 9 nucleotides agree with TRBD1. The ends lost 3 bases at V and 6 bases at J; junction bases unmatched: 9. Per germline, CDR1 SGDLS and CDR2 YYNGEE. The CDR3 loop spans 16 amino acids. CDR3 sequence: CASSAPGQGRAGELFF. CDR3 coding DNA: TGTGCCAGCAGCGCACCGGGACAGGGACGTGCCGGGGAGCTGTTTTTT.

This clone was counted once. The V and J genes are TRBV3-1 (or the pseudogene TRBV3-2) and TRBJ1-4; 7 bases line up with TRBD1. The CDR3 has 14 residues. Germline V gene lookup returns CDR1 LGHDT and CDR2 YNNKEL (reference sequence). With V trimmed by 9 bases and J by 3 bases, 7 bases remained unmatched. The chain's CDR3 is CARRDSPANEKLFF. The CDR3 nucleotides read TGTGCCAGACGGGACAGCCCGGCTAATGAAAAACTGTTTTTT.

J is TRBJ1-1 and V is TRBV11-3; no definite D call. Germline assignment: CDR1 SGHNT and CDR2 YENEEA. V lost 5 bases and J lost 1, with 11 bases in between. The CDR3 is made up of 14 amino acids. CDR3 region: CASSPTHPNTEAFF. The CDR3 region has the DNA TGTGCCAGCAGCCCCACTCACCCGAACACTGAAGCTTTCTTT.

The chain uses TRBV19 and TRBJ2-5, with D hard to call. In germline, CDR1 is LNHDA, CDR2 SQIVND (reference sequence). The CDR3 extends over 13 amino acids. Deletions cut 8 bases from V and 5 bases from J, with 15 bases between. As DNA, the CDR3 is TGTGCCAGTCGAAGCGCCGGTGGGGAGACCCAGTACTTC. Translation: CASRSAGGETQYF.

This chain links TRBV18 with TRBJ2-2, with 10 bases fitting TRBD1. The CDR3 spans 15 residues. In germline, CDR1 is KGHSH, CDR2 LQKENI. The ends lost 5 bases at V and 5 bases at J; junction bases unmatched: 5. DNA of the CDR3: TGTGCCAGCTCATCGACAGGGGGCATGACCGGGGAGCTGTTTTTT. It codes for CASSSTGGMTGELFF.

The chain is built from TRBV11-3 and TRBJ2-1; D may be TRBD2 (5 bases). Trimming removed 3 bases from V and 0 bases from J, with 18 bases in between. The CDR3 runs 18 residues. Germline V gene sequence: CDR1 SGHNT, CDR2 YENEEA. The CDR3 sequence: CASSFLAGGESSYNEQFF. The DNA of the CDR3 is TGTGCCAGCAGCTTCCTGGCCGGAGGCGAAAGCTCCTACAATGAGCAGTTCTTC.